This T cell receptor (beta chain) was documented in a study of blood T cell repertoires in COVID-19. Repertoires were generated with immunoSEQ multiplex PCR, while TCRdb's copy carries only in-frame clones and drops some. The sample shows about 430,000 clones, 80% to 90% of them seen only once. This CDR3 has 14 amino acids. CDR1 is SGHRS, CDR2 YFSETQ, per germline. V dropped 1 base and J dropped 2 bases, with 9 bases sitting between them. The source material was peripheral blood. This chain uses TRBV5-1 with TRBJ1-1; D remains ambiguous. The TCR comes from a man between 18 and 35 years old with COVID-19, enrolled during active disease. The chain's CDR3 is CASSLISENTEAFF. As DNA, the CDR3 is TGCGCCAGCAGCTTGATCTCAGAAAACACTGAAGCTTTCTTT.